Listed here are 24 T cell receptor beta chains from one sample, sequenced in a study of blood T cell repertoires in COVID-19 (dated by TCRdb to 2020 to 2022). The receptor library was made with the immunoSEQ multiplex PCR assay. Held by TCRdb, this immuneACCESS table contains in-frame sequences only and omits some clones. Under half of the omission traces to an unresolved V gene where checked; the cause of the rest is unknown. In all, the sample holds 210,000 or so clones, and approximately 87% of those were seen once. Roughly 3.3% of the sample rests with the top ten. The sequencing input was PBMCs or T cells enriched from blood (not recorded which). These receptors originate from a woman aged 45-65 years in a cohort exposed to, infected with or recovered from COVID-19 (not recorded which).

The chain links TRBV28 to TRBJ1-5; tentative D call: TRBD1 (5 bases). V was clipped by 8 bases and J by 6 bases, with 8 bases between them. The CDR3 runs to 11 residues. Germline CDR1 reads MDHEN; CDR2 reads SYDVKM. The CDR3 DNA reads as TGTGCCAGCCCCGGGGGTCAGCCCCAGCATTTT. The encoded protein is CASPGGQPQHF. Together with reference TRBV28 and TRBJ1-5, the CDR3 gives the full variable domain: DVKVTQSSRYLVKRTGEKVFLECVQDMDHENMFWYRQDPGLGLRLIYFSYDVKMKEKGDIPEGYSVSREKKERFSLILESASTNQTSMYLCASPGGQPQHFGDGTRLSIL.

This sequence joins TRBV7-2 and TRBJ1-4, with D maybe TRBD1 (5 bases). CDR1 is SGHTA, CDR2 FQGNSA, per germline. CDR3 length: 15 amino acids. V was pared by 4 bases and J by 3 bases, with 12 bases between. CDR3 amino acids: CASSYSGLANEKLFF. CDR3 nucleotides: TGTGCCAGCAGCTATTCAGGGCTAGCTAATGAAAAACTGTTTTTT.

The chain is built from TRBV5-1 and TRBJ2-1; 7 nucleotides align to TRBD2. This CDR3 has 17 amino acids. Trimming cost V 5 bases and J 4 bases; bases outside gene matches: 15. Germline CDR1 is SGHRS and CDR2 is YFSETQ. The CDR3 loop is CASRSRGETSAYNEQFF. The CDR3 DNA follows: TGCGCCAGCAGGAGTCGTGGTGAAACTAGCGCGTACAATGAGCAGTTCTTC.

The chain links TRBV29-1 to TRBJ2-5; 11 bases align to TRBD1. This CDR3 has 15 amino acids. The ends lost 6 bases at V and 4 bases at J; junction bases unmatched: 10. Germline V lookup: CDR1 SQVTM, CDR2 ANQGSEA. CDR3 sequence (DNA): TGCAGCGTAAATGGACAGGGGGCGGTGTTAGAGACCCAGTACTTC. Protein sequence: CSVNGQGAVLETQYF.

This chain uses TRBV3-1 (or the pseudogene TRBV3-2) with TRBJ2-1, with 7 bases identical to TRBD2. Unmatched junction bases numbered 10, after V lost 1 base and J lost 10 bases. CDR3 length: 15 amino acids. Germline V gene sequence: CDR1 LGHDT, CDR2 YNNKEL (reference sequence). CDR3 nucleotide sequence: TGTGCCAGCAGCCAAGTGTTCGGGGGGTTGGGGGAGCAGTTCTTC. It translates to CASSQVFGGLGEQFF.

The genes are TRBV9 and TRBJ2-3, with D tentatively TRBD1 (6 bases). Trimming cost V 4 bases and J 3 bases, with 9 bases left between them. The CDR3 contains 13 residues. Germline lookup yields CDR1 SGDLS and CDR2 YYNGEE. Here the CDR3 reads CASSLQGTDTQYF. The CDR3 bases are TGTGCCAGCAGCCTCCAGGGGACAGATACGCAGTATTTT.

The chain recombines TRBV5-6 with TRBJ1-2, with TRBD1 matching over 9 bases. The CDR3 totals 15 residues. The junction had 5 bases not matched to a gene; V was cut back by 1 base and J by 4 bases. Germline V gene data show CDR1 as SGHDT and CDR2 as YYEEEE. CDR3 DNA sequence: TGTGCCAGCAGCTTGACCAGGGACAGGGCCTATGGCTACACCTTC. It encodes CASSLTRDRAYGYTF.

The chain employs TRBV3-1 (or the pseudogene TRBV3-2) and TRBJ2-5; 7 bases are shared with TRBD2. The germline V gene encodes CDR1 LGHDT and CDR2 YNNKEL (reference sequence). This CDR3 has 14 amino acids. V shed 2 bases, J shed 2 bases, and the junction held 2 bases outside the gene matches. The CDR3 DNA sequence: TGTGCCAGCAGCCAATTGCGGGGGCAAGAGACCCAGTACTTC. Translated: CASSQLRGQETQYF.

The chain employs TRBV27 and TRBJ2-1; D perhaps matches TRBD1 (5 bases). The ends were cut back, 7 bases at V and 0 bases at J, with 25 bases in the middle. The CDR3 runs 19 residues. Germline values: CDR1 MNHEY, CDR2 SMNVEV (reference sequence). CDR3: CASKRYGPGMISSYNEQFF. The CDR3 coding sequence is TGTGCCAGCAAGAGGTATGGCCCAGGGATGATTAGCTCCTACAATGAGCAGTTCTTC.

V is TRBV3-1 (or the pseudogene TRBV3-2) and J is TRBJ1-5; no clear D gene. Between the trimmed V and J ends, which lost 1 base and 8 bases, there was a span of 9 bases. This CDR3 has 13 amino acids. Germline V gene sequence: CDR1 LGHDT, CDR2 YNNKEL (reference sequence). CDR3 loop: CASSQANREPQHF. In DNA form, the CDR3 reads TGTGCCAGCAGCCAAGCGAACCGGGAGCCCCAGCATTTT.

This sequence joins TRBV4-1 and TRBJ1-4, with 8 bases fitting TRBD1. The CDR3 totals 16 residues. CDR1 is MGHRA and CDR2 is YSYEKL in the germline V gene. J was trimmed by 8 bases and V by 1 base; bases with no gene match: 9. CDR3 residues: CASSQVQPGQEEKLFF. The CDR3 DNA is TGCGCCAGCAGCCAAGTCCAACCGGGACAGGAAGAAAAACTGTTTTTT.

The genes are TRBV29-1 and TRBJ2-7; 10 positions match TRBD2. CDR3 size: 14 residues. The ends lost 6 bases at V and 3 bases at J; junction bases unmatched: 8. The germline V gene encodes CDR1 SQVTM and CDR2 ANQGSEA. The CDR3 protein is CSVELAGGNYEQYF. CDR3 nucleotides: TGCAGCGTAGAATTAGCGGGGGGAAACTACGAGCAGTACTTC.

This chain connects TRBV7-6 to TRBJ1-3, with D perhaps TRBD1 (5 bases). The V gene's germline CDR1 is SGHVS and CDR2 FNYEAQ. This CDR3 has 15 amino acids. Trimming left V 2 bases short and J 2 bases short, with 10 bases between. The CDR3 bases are TGTGCCAGCAGCTTATATATGGGGCCTGGAAACACCATATATTTT. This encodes CASSLYMGPGNTIYF.

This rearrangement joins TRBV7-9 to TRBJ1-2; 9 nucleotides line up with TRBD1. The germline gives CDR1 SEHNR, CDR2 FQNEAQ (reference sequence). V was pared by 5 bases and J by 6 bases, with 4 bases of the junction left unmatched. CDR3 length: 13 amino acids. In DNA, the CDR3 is TGTGCCAGCAGCAGGACAGGGGTGCATGGCTACACCTTC. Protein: CASSRTGVHGYTF. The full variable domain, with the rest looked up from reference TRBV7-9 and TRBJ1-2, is DTGVSQNPRHKITKRGQNVTFRCDPISEHNRLYWYRQTLGQGPEFLTYFQNEAQLEKSRLLSDRFSAERPKGSFSTLEIQRTEQGDSAMYLCASSRTGVHGYTFGSGTRLTVV.

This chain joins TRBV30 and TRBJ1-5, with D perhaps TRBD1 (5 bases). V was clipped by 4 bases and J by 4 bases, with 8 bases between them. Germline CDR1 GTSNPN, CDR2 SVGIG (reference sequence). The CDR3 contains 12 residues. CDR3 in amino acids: CAWTSGNQPQHF. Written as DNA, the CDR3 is TGTGCCTGGACTTCAGGGAATCAGCCCCAGCATTTT.

The CDR3 region has the DNA TGTGCCAGCAGGAATACAGGGACAGGGGGGACCGGGGAGCTGTTTTTT. It encodes CASRNTGTGGTGELFF. The chain recombines TRBV25-1 with TRBJ2-2; 11 bases are shared with TRBD1. Germline V gene lookup returns CDR1 MGHDK and CDR2 SYGVNS. V gave up 6 bases and J gave up 5 bases; unmatched junction bases: 8. The CDR3 totals 16 residues.

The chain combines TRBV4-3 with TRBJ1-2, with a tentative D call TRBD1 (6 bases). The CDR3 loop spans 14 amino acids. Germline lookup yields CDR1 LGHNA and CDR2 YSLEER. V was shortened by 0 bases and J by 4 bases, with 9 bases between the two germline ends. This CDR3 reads CASSQETGSYGYTF. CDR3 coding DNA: TGCGCCAGCAGCCAAGAAACAGGGAGCTATGGCTACACCTTC.

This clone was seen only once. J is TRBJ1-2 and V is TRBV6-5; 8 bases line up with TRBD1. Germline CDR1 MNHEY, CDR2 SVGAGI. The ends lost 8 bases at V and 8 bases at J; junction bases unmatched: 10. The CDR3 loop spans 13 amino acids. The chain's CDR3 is CASRDRSLGGYTF. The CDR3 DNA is TGTGCCAGCCGGGACAGGAGCCTCGGGGGCTACACCTTC.

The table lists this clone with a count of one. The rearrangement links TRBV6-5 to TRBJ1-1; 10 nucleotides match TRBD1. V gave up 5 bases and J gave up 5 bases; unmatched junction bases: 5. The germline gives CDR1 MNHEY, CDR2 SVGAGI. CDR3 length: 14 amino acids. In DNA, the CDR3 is TGTGCCAGCAGTAGACAGGGGGCAAGGACTGAAGCTTTCTTT. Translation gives CASSRQGARTEAFF.

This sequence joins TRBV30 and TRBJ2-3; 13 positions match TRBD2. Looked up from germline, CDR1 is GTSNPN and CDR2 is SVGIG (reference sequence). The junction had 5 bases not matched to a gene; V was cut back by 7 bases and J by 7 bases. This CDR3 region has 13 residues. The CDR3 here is CASGTSGAYTQYF. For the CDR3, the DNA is TGTGCCTCCGGGACTAGCGGGGCCTATACGCAGTATTTT.

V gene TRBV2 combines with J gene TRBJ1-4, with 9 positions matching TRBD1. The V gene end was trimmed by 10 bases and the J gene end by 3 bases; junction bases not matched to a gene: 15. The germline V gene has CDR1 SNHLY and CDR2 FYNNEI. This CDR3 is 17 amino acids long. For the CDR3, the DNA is TGTGCCACCTCAGGGGACAGGGTCTTCAGAGCTAATGAAAAACTGTTTTTT. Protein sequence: CATSGDRVFRANEKLFF.

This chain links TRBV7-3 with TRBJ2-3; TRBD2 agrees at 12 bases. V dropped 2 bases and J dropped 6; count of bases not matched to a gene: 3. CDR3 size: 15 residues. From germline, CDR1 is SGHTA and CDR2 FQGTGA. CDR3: CASSLGLAGSDTQYF. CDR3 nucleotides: TGTGCCAGCAGCTTAGGACTAGCGGGGTCCGATACGCAGTATTTT.

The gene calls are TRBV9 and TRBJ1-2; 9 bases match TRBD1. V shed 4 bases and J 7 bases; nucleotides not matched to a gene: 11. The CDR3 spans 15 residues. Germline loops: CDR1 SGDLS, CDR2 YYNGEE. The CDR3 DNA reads TGTGCCAGCAGCCAAGGGAACAGGGGGCCGCGTGGCTACACCTTC. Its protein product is CASSQGNRGPRGYTF. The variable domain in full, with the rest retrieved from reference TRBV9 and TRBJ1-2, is DSGVTQTPKHLITATGQRVTLRCSPRSGDLSVYWYQQSLDQGLQFLIQYYNGEERAKGNILERFSAQQFPDLHSELNLSSLELGDSALYFCASSQGNRGPRGYTFGSGTRLTVV.

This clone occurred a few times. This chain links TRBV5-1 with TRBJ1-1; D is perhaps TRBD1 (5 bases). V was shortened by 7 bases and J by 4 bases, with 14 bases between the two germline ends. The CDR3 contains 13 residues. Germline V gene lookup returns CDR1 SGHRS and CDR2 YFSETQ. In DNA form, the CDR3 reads TGCGCCAGCGGCACGGGGGATCGCACTGAAGCTTTCTTT. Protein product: CASGTGDRTEAFF.